These 29 T cell receptor beta chains were sequenced from one sample in a study of cytomegalovirus exposure and HLA in healthy donors. The study ran its PCR with 60 Vbeta and 13 Jbeta primers. Sequencing was performed with immunoSEQ multiplex PCR; in TCRdb, only in-frame clones are kept and a portion is missing. Altogether about 130,000 clones are present, 17% being singletons, with the ten largest covering approximately 2.9%. The specimen was PBMCs. These receptors came from a female donor in good health and CMV-seropositive.

A few counts support this clone. The rearrangement links TRBV10-3 to TRBJ1-2; perhaps TRBD1 as D (6 bases). The germline V and J ends were trimmed by 1 base and 4 bases, with 13 bases remaining between them. Germline lookup yields CDR1 ENHRY and CDR2 SYGVKD. The CDR3 runs to 15 residues. For the CDR3, the DNA is TGTGCCATCAGTGAGTTAGAAGGGACAACCTATGGCTACACCTTC. It codes for CAISELEGTTYGYTF.

The chain combines TRBV6-1 with TRBJ1-2, with D unresolved. CDR1 and CDR2 (germline): MNHNS, SASEGT. The CDR3 is 14 amino acids. Trimming removed 2 bases from V and 2 bases from J, with 9 bases in between. CDR3 residues: CASSEFSGNYGYTF. CDR3 nucleotide sequence: TGTGCCAGCAGTGAATTCTCGGGGAACTATGGCTACACCTTC.

This clone was observed a handful of times. This chain joins TRBV7-9 and TRBJ2-1; TRBD2 is a possible D gene (5 bases). The V and J ends lost 2 bases and 6 bases respectively, with 8 bases between them. Germline loops: CDR1 SEHNR, CDR2 FQNEAQ (reference sequence). This CDR3 has 13 amino acids. The DNA for the CDR3 is TGTGCCAGCAGCTTACCCGCGGGCAATGAGCAGTTCTTC. Protein product: CASSLPAGNEQFF.

This clone was detected a few times. This chain links TRBV7-2 with TRBJ1-2; D ambiguous. The CDR3 runs to 13 residues. The V end lost 1 base, the J end lost 5 bases, and 8 bases lay between the germline ends. Germline CDR1 is SGHTA and CDR2 is FQGNSA. This CDR3 is CASSLGSGYGYTF. The CDR3 DNA reads as TGTGCCAGCAGCTTAGGGTCGGGTTATGGCTACACCTTC.

This clone was detected a few times. V is TRBV6-6 and J is TRBJ1-6; D is undetermined. This CDR3 has 13 residues. CDR1 is MNHNY, CDR2 SVGAGI, per germline (reference sequence). V lost 6 bases to trimming and J lost 6 bases, with 9 bases between them. In nucleotides, the CDR3 is TGTGCCAGCAGGGAGTTGATTAATTCACCCCTCCACTTT. Its translation: CASRELINSPLHF.

There are a few counts of this clone. This sequence joins TRBV5-1 and TRBJ1-2, with TRBD1 identical over 12 bases. The junction had 8 bases not matched to a gene; V was cut back by 6 bases and J by 2 bases. CDR1 is SGHRS, CDR2 YFSETQ, per germline. The CDR3 contains 16 residues. The CDR3 sequence: CASTRDRGPGNYGYTF. CDR3 nucleotide sequence: TGCGCCAGCACCCGGGACAGGGGGCCCGGGAACTATGGCTACACCTTC.

As DNA, the CDR3 is TGTGCCTGGAGGGGCGACAGGGGGAATTCACCCCTCCACTTT. It yields the protein CAWRGDRGNSPLHF. The chain joins TRBV30 to TRBJ1-6, with 9 bases aligning to TRBD1. Germline loops: CDR1 GTSNPN, CDR2 SVGIG (reference sequence). The CDR3 runs 14 residues. The trim removed 3 bases at V and 7 bases at J, leaving 4 bases unmatched. The entire variable domain, with the rest obtained from reference TRBV30 and TRBJ1-6, is as follows: SQTIHQWPATLVQPVGSPLSLECTVEGTSNPNLYWYRQAAGRGLQLLFYSVGIGQISSEVPQNLSASRPQDRQFILSSKKLLLSDSGFYLCAWRGDRGNSPLHFGNGTRLTVT.

The CDR3 spells CASSQGWTSGGVSAEQYF. DNA of the CDR3: TGCGCCAGCAGCCAGGGATGGACTAGCGGGGGAGTGTCAGCCGAGCAGTACTTC. V and J are TRBV4-1 and TRBJ2-7; 13 bases are shared with TRBD2. J gave up 6 bases and V 3 bases, and 14 bases lay outside the gene matches. The CDR3 spans 18 residues. Per germline, CDR1 MGHRA and CDR2 YSYEKL.

In its sample, this clone was seen a few times. This sequence joins TRBV6-5 and TRBJ1-2; weak D call: TRBD1 (6 bases). This CDR3 comprises 14 residues. Deletions cut 5 bases from V and 3 bases from J, with 13 bases between. From germline, CDR1 is MNHEY and CDR2 SVGAGI. The CDR3 loop reads CASSNHRADYGYTF. Here the CDR3 DNA reads TGTGCCAGCAGTAACCACAGGGCCGACTATGGCTACACCTTC.

Regarding this clone: At the DNA level, this CDR3 is encoded by other sequences in the same sample as well. The chain carries TRBV27 and TRBJ1-5; D gene ambiguous. Trimming pared 3 bases from V and 4 bases from J, leaving 4 bases between. Germline loops: CDR1 MNHEY, CDR2 SMNVEV (reference sequence). The length of the CDR3 is 12 residues. The CDR3 loop is CASSFPNQPQHF. The CDR3 nucleotides read TGTGCCAGCAGTTTCCCGAATCAGCCCCAGCATTTT.

V gene TRBV6-6 combines with J gene TRBJ2-3; 7 bases are shared with TRBD2. This CDR3 region has 15 residues. Germline CDR1 MNHNY, CDR2 SVGAGI (reference sequence). With V trimmed by 6 bases and J by 2 bases, 8 bases remained unmatched. In nucleotides, the CDR3 is TGTGCCAGCAGCCCGGGGGGTAGACTCACAGATACGCAGTATTTT. Protein sequence: CASSPGGRLTDTQYF.

The chain recombines TRBV5-1 with TRBJ2-5; no firm D call. The germline V gene has CDR1 SGHRS and CDR2 YFSETQ. Trimming pared 0 bases from V and 5 bases from J, leaving 11 bases between. The CDR3 is 14 residues long. In DNA form, the CDR3 reads TGCGCCAGCAGCTTGGATCAAACGAGCGAGACCCAGTACTTC. It is translated as CASSLDQTSETQYF.

The chain uses TRBV6-6 and TRBJ1-5, with D unresolved. V lost 0 bases and J lost 0, with 3 bases in between. CDR1 is MNHNY and CDR2 is SVGAGI in the germline V gene (reference sequence). The CDR3 totals 14 residues. The CDR3 sequence: CASSYSSSNQPQHF. CDR3 DNA: TGTGCCAGCAGTTACTCGAGTAGCAATCAGCCCCAGCATTTT.

The chain recombines TRBV11-2 with TRBJ1-4; 8 bases match TRBD1. V shed 4 bases and J 8 bases; nucleotides not matched to a gene: 6. The CDR3 sequence is 14 residues long. CDR1 is SGHAT and CDR2 is FQNNGV in the germline V gene. Written as DNA, the CDR3 is TGTGCCAGCAGCTCCTACAGGGGGGGGGAAAAACTGTTTTTT. Protein sequence: CASSSYRGGEKLFF. Full variable domain (missing parts from reference TRBV11-2 and TRBJ1-4): EAGVAQSPRYKIIEKRQSVAFWCNPISGHATLYWYQQILGQGPKLLIQFQNNGVVDDSQLPKDRFSAERLKGVDSTLKIQPAKLEDSAVYLCASSSYRGGEKLFFGSGTQLSVL.

The chain carries TRBV28 and TRBJ2-2; 11 bases map to TRBD1. With V trimmed by 4 bases and J by 4 bases, 8 bases remained unmatched. Germline-derived CDR1 and CDR2 are MDHEN and SYDVKM. The CDR3 has 17 residues. Here the CDR3 DNA reads TGTGCCAGCAGTTCGGTTGGGGGACAGGGGGGCACCGGGGAGCTGTTTTTT. Its protein is CASSSVGGQGGTGELFF.

There are a few counts of this clone. The rearrangement joins TRBV13 to TRBJ2-5; 9 bases map to TRBD2. CDR1 and CDR2 (germline): PRHDT, FYEKMQ (reference sequence). CDR3 length: 15 residues. V lost 3 bases, J lost 4 bases, and 6 bases stayed unmatched. The CDR3 reads CASSLGLAGTETQYF. In DNA form, the CDR3 reads TGTGCCAGCAGCTTGGGGCTAGCGGGAACAGAGACCCAGTACTTC.

The chain recombines TRBV4-1 with TRBJ1-1, with 7 bases identical to TRBD1. V lost 4 bases and J lost 3; bases outside the gene matches: 11. The CDR3 consists of 16 residues. The V gene's germline CDR1 is MGHRA and CDR2 YSYEKL. In nucleotides, the CDR3 is TGCGCCAGCAGCCGCTCGGGTCCTACAGGGGACACTGAAGCTTTCTTT. Its translation: CASSRSGPTGDTEAFF.

This rearrangement joins TRBV5-1 to TRBJ2-1, with TRBD2 identical over 12 bases. The CDR3 runs to 20 residues. The V and J ends lost 4 bases and 0 bases, in that order; junction bases with no gene match: 14. The germline CDR1 and CDR2 sequences are SGHRS and YFSETQ. The CDR3 sequence is CASSPTTTSGSLYSYNEQFF. In nucleotides, the CDR3 is TGCGCCAGCAGCCCAACTACGACTAGCGGGAGTTTATACTCCTACAATGAGCAGTTCTTC.

The sample holds a few counts of this clone. The rearrangement joins TRBV29-1 to TRBJ2-3, with D possibly matching TRBD2 (6 bases). The germline V gene has CDR1 SQVTM and CDR2 ANQGSEA. V lost 0 bases and J 2 bases, leaving 9 bases between the germline ends. The CDR3 has 14 amino acids. As DNA, the CDR3 is TGCAGCGTTGAAGATCGGGGGAACACAGATACGCAGTATTTT. Translating gives CSVEDRGNTDTQYF.

The table lists this clone with a few counts. This sequence joins TRBV4-3 and TRBJ2-7; 9 positions match TRBD1. V was pared by 1 base and J by 2 bases, with 3 bases of the junction left unmatched. The length of the CDR3 is 15 residues. Per the germline V gene, CDR1 is LGHNA and CDR2 is YSLEER. The CDR3 reads CASSQAGTGPYEQYF. Written as DNA, the CDR3 is TGCGCCAGCAGCCAAGCCGGGACAGGGCCCTACGAGCAGTACTTC.

The chain couples TRBV19 to TRBJ2-7; the match to TRBD2 covers 9 bases. In germline, CDR1 is LNHDA, CDR2 SQIVND (reference sequence). V lost 5 bases, J lost 3 bases, and 8 bases stayed unmatched. The length of the CDR3 is 15 residues. The CDR3 DNA reads as TGTGCCAGTAGTCAGACTAGCGGCCCATTCTACGAGCAGTACTTC. It codes for CASSQTSGPFYEQYF.

The chain is built from TRBV7-3 and TRBJ1-1; D perhaps matches TRBD1 (5 bases). The length of the CDR3 is 15 residues. Per the germline V gene, CDR1 is SGHTA and CDR2 is FQGTGA. Between the trimmed V and J ends, which lost 5 bases and 1 base, there was a span of 14 bases. The CDR3 is CASSPSGGANTEAFF. As DNA, the CDR3 is TGTGCCAGCAGCCCCTCCGGAGGGGCGAACACTGAAGCTTTCTTT.

This chain joins TRBV27 and TRBJ2-7; TRBD2 aligns across 9 bases. The germline V gene has CDR1 MNHEY and CDR2 SMNVEV (reference sequence). There are 17 residues in the CDR3. V was pared by 3 bases and J by 7 bases, with 16 bases of the junction left unmatched. This CDR3 is CASSFPGCGRARGEQYF. CDR3 bases: TGTGCCAGCAGTTTCCCAGGGTGCGGGAGGGCCCGTGGAGAGCAGTACTTC.

This clone was detected only a few times. V is TRBV5-6 and J is TRBJ2-1, with D possibly being TRBD2 (6 bases). The CDR3 spans 17 residues. The V and J ends lost 2 bases and 3 bases respectively, with 18 bases between them. Germline V gene lookup returns CDR1 SGHDT and CDR2 YYEEEE. The CDR3: CASSFLPRGPDYNEQFF. CDR3 DNA: TGTGCCAGCAGCTTCCTTCCGCGGGGACCCGACTACAATGAGCAGTTCTTC.

The J gene is TRBJ2-1, the V gene TRBV6-5; 13 positions agree with TRBD2. The CDR3 runs to 16 residues. In germline, CDR1 is MNHEY, CDR2 SVGAGI. The junction had 4 bases not matched to a gene; V was cut back by 2 bases and J by 6 bases. The CDR3 DNA reads as TGTGCCAGCAGTTACGGACTAGCGGGAGCGGGCAATGAGCAGTTCTTC. Translation gives CASSYGLAGAGNEQFF.

V gene TRBV5-1 combines with J gene TRBJ2-7, with TRBD1 identical over 9 bases. This CDR3 comprises 14 residues. The V segment lost 3 bases and the J segment 3 bases; nucleotides outside the gene matches: 4. Per the germline V gene, CDR1 is SGHRS and CDR2 is YFSETQ. CDR3 residues: CASSSGTGYYEQYF. As DNA, the CDR3 is TGCGCCAGCAGCTCGGGGACAGGGTACTACGAGCAGTACTTC. Combining the CDR3 with reference TRBV5-1 and TRBJ2-7 gives the whole variable domain KAGVTQTPRYLIKTRGQQVTLSCSPISGHRSVSWYQQTPGQGLQFLFEYFSETQRNKGNFPGRFSGRQFSNSRSEMNVSTLELGDSALYLCASSSGTGYYEQYFGPGTRLTVT.

The chain couples TRBV5-4 to TRBJ2-1; 8 nucleotides match TRBD1. V lost 2 bases to trimming and J lost 5 bases; unmatched junction nucleotides: 12. This CDR3 spans 17 amino acids. From germline, CDR1 is SGHNT and CDR2 YYREEE (reference sequence). Written as DNA, the CDR3 is TGTGCCAGCAGCTTAAGAATTGTTCAGGGGGCGAACAATGAGCAGTTCTTC. This sequence encodes CASSLRIVQGANNEQFF.

This clone was seen a few times. This chain connects TRBV5-1 to TRBJ1-2; a weak D match, TRBD1 (5 bases). This CDR3 is built from 15 residues. CDR1 SGHRS and CDR2 YFSETQ come from the germline V gene. V was trimmed by 0 bases and J by 3 bases, leaving 12 bases between them. The CDR3 sequence: CASSLAGRVDYGYTF. The CDR3 DNA is TGCGCCAGCAGCTTGGCTGGCAGGGTGGACTATGGCTACACCTTC. Looking up the rest from reference TRBV5-1 and TRBJ1-2 gives the full variable domain: KAGVTQTPRYLIKTRGQQVTLSCSPISGHRSVSWYQQTPGQGLQFLFEYFSETQRNKGNFPGRFSGRQFSNSRSEMNVSTLELGDSALYLCASSLAGRVDYGYTFGSGTRLTVV.

This chain links TRBV28 with TRBJ2-1; 9 bases match TRBD2. The CDR3 has 17 amino acids. Germline V lookup: CDR1 MDHEN, CDR2 SYDVKM. V was clipped by 5 bases and J by 5 bases; unmatched bases: 13. The CDR3 loop is CASSIRRASGVNNEQFF. The CDR3 DNA follows: TGTGCCAGCAGTATACGACGGGCTAGCGGGGTGAACAATGAGCAGTTCTTC.